This is a list of T cell receptor beta chains from one sample in a study of early T cells in non-severe SARS-CoV-2 infection. TCRdb recomputed calls from the 5' RACE reads with MiXCR, one row per CDR3 protein. The table lists about 100,000 distinct CDR3 sequences, approximately 13% of them singletons, with over 2% in the top ten. The sample was whole blood. These receptors all come from an adult who was a healthcare worker with PCR-confirmed SARS-CoV-2 infection or an uninfected control (not recorded which). Each CDR3 is given with its conserved first and last residue. The order of the fields is clone size, J gene, D gene, V gene, CDR3 protein, CDR3 DNA. D genes are given only for firm matches. Clone sizes are given selectively: once, few, many, or a class where the clone is expanded.

abundance: few
j_gene: TRBJ2-2
d_gene: TRBD2
v_gene: TRBV29-1
CDR3aa: CSVAGLADPNTGELFF
CDR3nt: TGCAGCGTTGCGGGACTAGCCGACCCGAACACCGGGGAGCTGTTTTTT

abundance: .
j_gene: TRBJ2-7
d_gene: .
v_gene: TRBV29-1
CDR3aa: CSVEERYEQYF
CDR3nt: TGCAGCGTTGAAGAAAGGTACGAGCAGTACTTC

abundance: many
j_gene: TRBJ1-1
d_gene: TRBD1
v_gene: TRBV7-9
CDR3aa: CASIWTGLNTEAFF
CDR3nt: TGTGCCAGCATTTGGACAGGCCTGAACACTGAAGCTTTCTTT

abundance: .
j_gene: TRBJ1-6
d_gene: .
v_gene: TRBV5-1
CDR3aa: CASSPEQVWGTSPLHF
CDR3nt: TGCGCCAGCAGCCCTGAACAGGTCTGGGGGACGTCACCCCTCCACTTT

abundance: many
j_gene: TRBJ2-2
d_gene: .
v_gene: TRBV11-3
CDR3aa: CASSLGVAGELFF
CDR3nt: TGTGCCAGCAGCTTGGGGGTTGCCGGGGAGCTGTTTTTT

abundance: .
j_gene: TRBJ2-1
d_gene: .
v_gene: TRBV28
CDR3aa: CASSFLGEQFF
CDR3nt: TGTGCCAGCAGTTTTCTCGGTGAGCAGTTCTTC

abundance: few
j_gene: TRBJ2-3
d_gene: .
v_gene: TRBV19
CDR3aa: CASTPLFGAADTQYF
CDR3nt: TGTGCCAGTACCCCCCTTTTTGGGGCCGCAGATACGCAGTATTTT

abundance: .
j_gene: TRBJ1-4
d_gene: TRBD1
v_gene: TRBV28
CDR3aa: CASSPQGGGEGEKLFF
CDR3nt: TGTGCCAGCAGTCCTCAGGGGGGAGGGGAAGGTGAAAAACTGTTTTTT

abundance: .
j_gene: TRBJ2-3
d_gene: TRBD2
v_gene: TRBV7-9
CDR3aa: CASSPQWRGAEDTQYF
CDR3nt: TGTGCCAGCAGCCCCCAGTGGCGGGGGGCCGAAGATACGCAGTATTTT

abundance: many
j_gene: TRBJ1-1
d_gene: .
v_gene: TRBV5-1
CDR3aa: CASSLAMRSEAFF
CDR3nt: TGCGCCAGCAGCTTGGCCATGAGGTCCGAAGCTTTCTTT

abundance: .
j_gene: TRBJ2-7
d_gene: .
v_gene: TRBV6-5
CDR3aa: CASSGRMYGQYEQYF
CDR3nt: TGTGCCAGCAGTGGACGGATGTACGGCCAGTACGAGCAGTACTTC

abundance: many
j_gene: TRBJ1-2
d_gene: .
v_gene: TRBV10-2
CDR3aa: CASSEIEYGYTF
CDR3nt: TGCGCCAGCAGTGAGATTGAGTATGGCTACACCTTC

abundance: many
j_gene: TRBJ1-5
d_gene: .
v_gene: TRBV3-1
CDR3aa: CASSQGVGSNQPQHF
CDR3nt: TGTGCCAGCAGCCAAGGCGTTGGCAGCAATCAGCCCCAGCATTTT

abundance: .
j_gene: TRBJ2-7
d_gene: .
v_gene: TRBV6-5
CDR3aa: CASSYIQTAYEQYF
CDR3nt: TGTGCCAGCAGTTACATCCAGACAGCCTACGAGCAGTACTTC